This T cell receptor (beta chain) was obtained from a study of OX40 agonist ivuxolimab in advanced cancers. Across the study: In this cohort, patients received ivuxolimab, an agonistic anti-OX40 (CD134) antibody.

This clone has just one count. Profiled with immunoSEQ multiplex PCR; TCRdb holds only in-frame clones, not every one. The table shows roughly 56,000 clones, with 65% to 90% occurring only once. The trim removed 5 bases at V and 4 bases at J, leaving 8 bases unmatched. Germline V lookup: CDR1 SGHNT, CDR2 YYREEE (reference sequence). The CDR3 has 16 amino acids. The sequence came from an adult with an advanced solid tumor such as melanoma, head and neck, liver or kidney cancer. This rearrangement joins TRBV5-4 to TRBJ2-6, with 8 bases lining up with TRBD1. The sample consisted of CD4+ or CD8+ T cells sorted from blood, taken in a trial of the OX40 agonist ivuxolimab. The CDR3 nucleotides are TGTGCCAGCAGTATCCAGGGGGCGTACGGGGCCAACGTCCTGACTTTC. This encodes CASSIQGAYGANVLTF. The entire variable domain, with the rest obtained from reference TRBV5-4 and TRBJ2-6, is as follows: ETGVTQSPTHLIKTRGQQVTLRCSSQSGHNTVSWYQQALGQGPQFIFQYYREEENGRGNFPPRFSGLQFPNYSSELNVNALELDDSALYLCASSIQGAYGANVLTFGAGSRLTVL.